These T cell receptor beta chains were read from a single sample in a study of cytomegalovirus exposure and HLA in healthy donors. TCRdb keeps only in-frame clones here, not all; method: immunoSEQ multiplex PCR. Of under 200,000 clones in the sample, around 72% were seen once. The sequenced material came from PBMCs. Receptor source: a woman aged 40 to 49 in good health and CMV-seropositive. CDR3s include the opening cysteine and the closing phenylalanine or tryptophan. Part of the rows lack a size; the others show once, few, many or a class for expanded clones.

j_gene: TRBJ1-6
len: 15
abundance: NA
v_gene: TRBV19
CDR3aa: CASRPWSSYNSPLHF

j_gene: TRBJ2-5
len: 14
abundance: NA
v_gene: TRBV11-3
CDR3aa: CASSLGLAGVTQYF

j_gene: TRBJ2-2
len: 15
abundance: NA
v_gene: TRBV6-6
CDR3aa: CASNFEGARVGELFF

j_gene: TRBJ2-7
len: 13
abundance: NA
v_gene: TRBV2
CDR3aa: CASSVGGDYEQYF

j_gene: TRBJ2-7
len: 14
abundance: NA
v_gene: TRBV9
CDR3aa: CASSVGGGFYEQYF

j_gene: TRBJ1-2
len: 14
abundance: NA
v_gene: TRBV2
CDR3aa: CASSDSRQSGGYTF

j_gene: TRBJ2-2
len: 15
abundance: NA
v_gene: TRBV11-1
CDR3aa: CASSYDRGLQGELFF

j_gene: TRBJ1-1
len: 13
abundance: NA
v_gene: TRBV27
CDR3aa: CASSMGTGTEAFF

j_gene: TRBJ1-2
len: 11
abundance: NA
v_gene: TRBV12-5
CDR3aa: CASQGDHGYTF

j_gene: TRBJ1-5
len: 13
abundance: few
v_gene: TRBV2
CDR3aa: CASNGPGWSPQHF

j_gene: TRBJ1-4
len: 13
abundance: NA
v_gene: TRBV10-2
CDR3aa: CATLRGRDEKLFF

j_gene: TRBJ2-1
len: 16
abundance: NA
v_gene: TRBV6-6
CDR3aa: CASSQLSGGAGNEQFF

j_gene: TRBJ1-1
len: 13
abundance: NA
v_gene: TRBV19
CDR3aa: CASSIPGETEAFF

j_gene: TRBJ2-7
len: 15
abundance: NA
v_gene: TRBV7-2
CDR3aa: CASSPGTATVYEQYF

j_gene: TRBJ1-4
len: 16
abundance: few
v_gene: TRBV30
CDR3aa: CAWTGEGGITNEKLFF

j_gene: TRBJ1-4
len: 15
abundance: NA
v_gene: TRBV5-1
CDR3aa: CASSLSAGGPEKLFF

j_gene: TRBJ1-2
len: 17
abundance: NA
v_gene: TRBV7-9
CDR3aa: CASSTSGGTGANYGYTF

j_gene: TRBJ2-6
len: 17
abundance: few
v_gene: TRBV9
CDR3aa: CASSANYRGTGANVLTF

j_gene: TRBJ2-2
len: 15
abundance: few
v_gene: TRBV9
CDR3aa: CASSVTSGGYGELFF

j_gene: TRBJ2-2
len: 13
abundance: NA
v_gene: TRBV25-1
CDR3aa: CASSATGGGELFF

j_gene: TRBJ1-2
len: 14
abundance: NA
v_gene: TRBV30
CDR3aa: CAWTPDRGPYGYTF

j_gene: TRBJ1-1
len: 14
abundance: NA
v_gene: TRBV19
CDR3aa: CASTTEAGARSAFF

j_gene: NA
len: 16
abundance: once
v_gene: TRBV5-1
CDR3aa: CASSFSSGGLTYEQYF

j_gene: TRBJ1-2
len: 14
abundance: once
v_gene: TRBV14
CDR3aa: CASSQGLGSYGYTF

j_gene: TRBJ2-7
len: 14
abundance: few
v_gene: TRBV2
CDR3aa: CASRSRVLTYEQYF

j_gene: TRBJ1-2
len: 11
abundance: NA
v_gene: TRBV11-2
CDR3aa: CASSFSYGYTF

j_gene: TRBJ2-4
len: 14
abundance: NA
v_gene: TRBV19
CDR3aa: CASAPSRDRGIQYF

j_gene: TRBJ2-6
len: 15
abundance: NA
v_gene: TRBV7-9
CDR3aa: CASSVIQGMTNVLTF

j_gene: TRBJ1-6
len: 14
abundance: many
v_gene: TRBV19
CDR3aa: CASSPPGYNSPLHF

j_gene: TRBJ2-5
len: 14
abundance: few
v_gene: TRBV6-1
CDR3aa: CASSENRGQETQYF

j_gene: TRBJ1-1
len: 13
abundance: many
v_gene: TRBV4-1
CDR3aa: CASHATGGTEAFF

j_gene: TRBJ2-7
len: 13
abundance: few
v_gene: TRBV6-6
CDR3aa: CASKRGNTYEQYF

j_gene: TRBJ1-2
len: 16
abundance: few
v_gene: TRBV7-2
CDR3aa: CASSPRTGTMVYGYTF